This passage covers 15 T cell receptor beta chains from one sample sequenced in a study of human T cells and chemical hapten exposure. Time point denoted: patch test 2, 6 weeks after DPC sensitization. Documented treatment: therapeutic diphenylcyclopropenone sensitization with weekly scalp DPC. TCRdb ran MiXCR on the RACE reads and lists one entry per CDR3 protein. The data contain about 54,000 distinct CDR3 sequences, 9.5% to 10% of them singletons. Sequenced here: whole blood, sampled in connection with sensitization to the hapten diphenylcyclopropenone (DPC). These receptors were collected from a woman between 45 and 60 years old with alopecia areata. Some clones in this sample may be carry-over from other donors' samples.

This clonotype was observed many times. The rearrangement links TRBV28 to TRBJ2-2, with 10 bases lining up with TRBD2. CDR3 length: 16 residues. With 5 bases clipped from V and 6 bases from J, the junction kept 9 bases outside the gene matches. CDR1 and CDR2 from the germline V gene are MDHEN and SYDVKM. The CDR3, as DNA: TGTGCCAGCAGTATCTTAAGCGGGAGGGCCTCCGGGGAGCTGTTTTTT. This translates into CASSILSGRASGELFF. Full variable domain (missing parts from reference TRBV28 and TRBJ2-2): DVKVTQSSRYLVKRTGEKVFLECVQDMDHENMFWYRQDPGLGLRLIYFSYDVKMKEKGDIPEGYSVSREKKERFSLILESASTNQTSMYLCASSILSGRASGELFFGEGSRLTVL.

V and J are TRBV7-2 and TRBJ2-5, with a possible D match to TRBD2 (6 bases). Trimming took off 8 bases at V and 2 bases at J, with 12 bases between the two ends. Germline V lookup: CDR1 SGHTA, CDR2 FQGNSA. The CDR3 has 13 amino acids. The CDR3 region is CASSRGTQETQYF. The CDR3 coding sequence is TGTGCCAGCTCCCGGGGGACTCAAGAGACCCAGTACTTC.

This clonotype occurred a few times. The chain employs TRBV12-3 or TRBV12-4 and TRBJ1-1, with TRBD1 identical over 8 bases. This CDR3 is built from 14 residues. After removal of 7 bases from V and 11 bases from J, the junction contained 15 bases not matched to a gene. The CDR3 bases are TGTGCCAGCACCCTGGACAGGGAAGACGTTCGCGCTTTCTTT. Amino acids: CASTLDREDVRAFF.

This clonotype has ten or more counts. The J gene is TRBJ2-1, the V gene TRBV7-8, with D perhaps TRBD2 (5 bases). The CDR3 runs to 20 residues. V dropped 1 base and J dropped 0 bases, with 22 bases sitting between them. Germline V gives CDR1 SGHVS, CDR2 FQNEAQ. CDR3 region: CASSLDDGVSSFYSYNEQFF. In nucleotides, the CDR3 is TGTGCCAGCAGCTTAGACGACGGGGTCTCTAGCTTTTACTCCTACAATGAGCAGTTCTTC. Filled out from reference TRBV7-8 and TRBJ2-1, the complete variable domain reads GAGVSQSPRYKVAKRGQDVALRCDPISGHVSLFWYQQALGQGPEFLTYFQNEAQLDKSGLPSDRFFAERPEGSVSTLKIQRTQQEDSAVYLCASSLDDGVSSFYSYNEQFFGPGTRLTVL.

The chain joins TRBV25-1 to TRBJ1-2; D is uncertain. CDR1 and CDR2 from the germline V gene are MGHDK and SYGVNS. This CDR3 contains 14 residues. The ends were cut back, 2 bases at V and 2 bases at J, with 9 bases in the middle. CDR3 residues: CASSEPARNYGYTF. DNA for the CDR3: TGTGCCAGCAGTGAACCGGCCAGGAACTATGGCTACACCTTC.

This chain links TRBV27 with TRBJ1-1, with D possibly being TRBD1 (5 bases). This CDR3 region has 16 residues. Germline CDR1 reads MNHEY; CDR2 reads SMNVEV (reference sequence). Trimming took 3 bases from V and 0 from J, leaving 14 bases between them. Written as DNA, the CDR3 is TGTGCCAGCAGTTTCATTTGGGGGGAAATGAACACTGAAGCTTTCTTT. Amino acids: CASSFIWGEMNTEAFF.

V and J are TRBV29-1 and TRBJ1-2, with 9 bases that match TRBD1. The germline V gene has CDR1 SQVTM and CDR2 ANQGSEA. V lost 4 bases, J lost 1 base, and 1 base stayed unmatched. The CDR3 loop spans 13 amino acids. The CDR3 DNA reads TGCAGCGTTGGGGACAGGGATAACTATGGCTACACCTTC. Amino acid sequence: CSVGDRDNYGYTF.

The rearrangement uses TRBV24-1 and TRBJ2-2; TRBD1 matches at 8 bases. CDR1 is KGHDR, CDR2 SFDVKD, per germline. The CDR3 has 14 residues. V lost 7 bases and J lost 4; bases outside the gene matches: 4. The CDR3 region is CATRAQGATGELFF. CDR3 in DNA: TGTGCCACCAGGGCGCAGGGGGCCACCGGGGAGCTGTTTTTT.

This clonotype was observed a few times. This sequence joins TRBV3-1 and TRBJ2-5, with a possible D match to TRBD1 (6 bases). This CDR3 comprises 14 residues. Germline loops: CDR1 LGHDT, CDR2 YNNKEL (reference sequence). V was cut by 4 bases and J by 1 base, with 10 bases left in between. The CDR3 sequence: CASSLRTAQETQYF. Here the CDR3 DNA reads TGTGCCAGCAGCCTCCGGACAGCCCAAGAGACCCAGTACTTC.

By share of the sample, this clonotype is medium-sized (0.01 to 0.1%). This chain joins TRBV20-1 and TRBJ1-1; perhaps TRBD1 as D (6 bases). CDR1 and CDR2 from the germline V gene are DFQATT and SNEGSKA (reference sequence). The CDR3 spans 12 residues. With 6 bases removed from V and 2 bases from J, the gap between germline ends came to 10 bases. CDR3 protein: CSAGDINTEAFF. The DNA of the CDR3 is TGCAGTGCCGGGGACATAAACACTGAAGCTTTCTTT.

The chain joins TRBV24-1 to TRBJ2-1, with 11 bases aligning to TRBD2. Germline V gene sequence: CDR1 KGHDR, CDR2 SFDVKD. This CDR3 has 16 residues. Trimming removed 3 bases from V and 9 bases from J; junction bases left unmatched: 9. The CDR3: CATSDDTSGSLGEQFF. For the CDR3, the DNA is TGTGCCACCAGTGATGACACTAGCGGGAGTTTAGGTGAGCAGTTCTTC.

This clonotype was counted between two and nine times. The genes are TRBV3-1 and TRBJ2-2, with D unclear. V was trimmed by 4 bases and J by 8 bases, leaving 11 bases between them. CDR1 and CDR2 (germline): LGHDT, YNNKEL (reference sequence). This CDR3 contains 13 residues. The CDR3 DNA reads TGTGCCAGCAGCCCGCGTCATGCGGGGGAGCTGTTTTTT. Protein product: CASSPRHAGELFF.

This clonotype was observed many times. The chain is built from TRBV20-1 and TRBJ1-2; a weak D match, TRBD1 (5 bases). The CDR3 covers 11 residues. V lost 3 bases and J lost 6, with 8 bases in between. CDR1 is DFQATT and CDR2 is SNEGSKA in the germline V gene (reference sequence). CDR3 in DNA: TGCAGTGCTAGCTCGGGGCATGGCTACACCTTC. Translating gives CSASSGHGYTF.

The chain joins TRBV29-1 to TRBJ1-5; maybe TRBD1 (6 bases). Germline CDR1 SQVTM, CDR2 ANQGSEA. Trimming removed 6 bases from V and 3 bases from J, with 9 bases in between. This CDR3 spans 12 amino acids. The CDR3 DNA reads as TGCAGCGTAGGACAGCTCAATCAGCCCCAGCATTTT. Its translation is CSVGQLNQPQHF.

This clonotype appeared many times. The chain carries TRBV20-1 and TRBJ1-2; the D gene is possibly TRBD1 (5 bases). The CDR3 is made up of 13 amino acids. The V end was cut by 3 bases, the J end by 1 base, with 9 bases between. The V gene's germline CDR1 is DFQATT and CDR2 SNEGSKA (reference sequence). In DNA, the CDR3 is TGCAGTGCTAGCGTAGACAGTAACTATGGCTACACCTTC. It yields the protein CSASVDSNYGYTF.